This T cell receptor beta chain was retrieved from a study of beta chain features in type 1 diabetes. The wider study: Summed over all samples, the examined sorted cells came to 90 million to 120 million.

Overall study findings and caveats: More deletions and fewer insertions at VDJ junctions were seen in type 1 diabetes patients. Patients showed naive, central memory and Treg TCRB repertoires that appeared more similar than those of healthy donors.

Investigators reverse transcribed all isolated RNA, so they sequenced expressed TCRB transcripts. Clones were read by immunoSEQ multiplex PCR, and TCRdb kept only the in-frame ones, dropping some. Of under 250,000 clones in the sample, around 26% were seen once. CD4+ naive, central memory, regulatory and stem cell-like memory subsets were isolated by sorting on CD45RO/CCR7/CD25/CD127/CD95/CD27. CDR3 length: 16 residues. This clone came up a few times. Its target is not known. The chain links TRBV21-1 to TRBJ2-3. TRBV21-1 is labeled a pseudogene. The material sequenced was central memory CD4+ T cells from blood. The TCR comes from a man in his thirties or forties in good health. CDR3 nucleotide sequence: TGTGCCAGCAGCAAAGGGAAGGAATCGAGATCAGATACGCAGTATTTT. It is translated as CASSKGKESRSDTQYF.